The rows below give T cell receptor beta chains drawn from one sample of a study of T cells in Graves' hyperthyroidism and ophthalmopathy. TCRdb re-called the multiplex PCR reads through MiXCR, storing one row per CDR3 protein. This sample has roughly 640,000 distinct CDR3 sequences, with about 16% found just once. Input material: blood. Receptors originate from a woman in her thirties or forties with Graves' ophthalmopathy. Both conserved end residues are part of each CDR3. D genes are given only for firm matches. The size entry is marked missing in some rows and otherwise reads once, few, many or a size class.

j_gene: TRBJ1-1; v_gene: TRBV5-5; d_gene: TRBD1; abundance: many; CDR3aa: CASILTPGTGVSEAFF
j_gene: TRBJ2-5; v_gene: TRBV29-1; d_gene: NA; abundance: few; CDR3aa: CSVEDGYQYF
j_gene: TRBJ2-2; v_gene: TRBV7-6; d_gene: NA; abundance: NA; CDR3aa: CASSSTEGLELFF
j_gene: TRBJ2-7; v_gene: TRBV9; d_gene: TRBD2; abundance: few; CDR3aa: CASSPTGGGGQYF
j_gene: TRBJ2-3; v_gene: TRBV7-3; d_gene: TRBD2; abundance: few; CDR3aa: CASSPSGGASSTDTQYF
j_gene: TRBJ1-5; v_gene: TRBV12-5; d_gene: NA; abundance: many; CDR3aa: CASGYSSANQPQHF
j_gene: TRBJ1-1; v_gene: TRBV19; d_gene: NA; abundance: NA; CDR3aa: CASSSFVPNTEAFF
j_gene: TRBJ1-1; v_gene: TRBV6-6; d_gene: TRBD1; abundance: NA; CDR3aa: CASSYSRQGWNTEAFF
j_gene: TRBJ1-1; v_gene: TRBV18; d_gene: NA; abundance: many; CDR3aa: CASSSYNTEAFF
j_gene: TRBJ2-2; v_gene: TRBV12-3/TRBV12-4; d_gene: NA; abundance: few; CDR3aa: CASNAGTGELFF
j_gene: TRBJ2-3; v_gene: TRBV7-2; d_gene: NA; abundance: many; CDR3aa: CASSLSASSYTDTQYF
j_gene: TRBJ2-1; v_gene: TRBV10-3; d_gene: TRBD2; abundance: NA; CDR3aa: CAINEGRGLSNEQFF
j_gene: TRBJ2-1; v_gene: TRBV27; d_gene: TRBD2; abundance: NA; CDR3aa: CASSGDYPNNEQFF
j_gene: TRBJ1-6; v_gene: TRBV6-6; d_gene: TRBD1; abundance: many; CDR3aa: CASSYYPPPGQGNSPLHF
j_gene: TRBJ1-2; v_gene: TRBV6-1; d_gene: TRBD1; abundance: few; CDR3aa: CASSRTGQGYGYTF
j_gene: TRBJ2-3; v_gene: TRBV2; d_gene: NA; abundance: many; CDR3aa: CASTHTGDHTDTQYF
j_gene: TRBJ2-2; v_gene: TRBV19; d_gene: NA; abundance: many; CDR3aa: CASTEWGNTGELFF
j_gene: TRBJ1-1; v_gene: TRBV5-1; d_gene: TRBD1; abundance: many; CDR3aa: CASSQQGASNTEAFF
j_gene: TRBJ1-6; v_gene: TRBV6-9; d_gene: NA; abundance: NA; CDR3aa: CASSYRVRPPSALHF
j_gene: TRBJ2-1; v_gene: TRBV7-9; d_gene: NA; abundance: NA; CDR3aa: CASSLTVSNEQFF
j_gene: TRBJ2-7; v_gene: TRBV2; d_gene: TRBD1; abundance: once; CDR3aa: CASKEGTAYEQYF
j_gene: TRBJ2-7; v_gene: TRBV4-1; d_gene: NA; abundance: NA; CDR3aa: CASSQDGGQAYEQYF
j_gene: TRBJ1-3; v_gene: TRBV6-9; d_gene: NA; abundance: NA; CDR3aa: CASSWGSASGNTIYF
j_gene: TRBJ1-2; v_gene: TRBV6-2/TRBV6-3; d_gene: NA; abundance: NA; CDR3aa: CASRLQEANDYGYTF
j_gene: TRBJ1-2; v_gene: TRBV19; d_gene: NA; abundance: NA; CDR3aa: CAWLSGYTF
j_gene: TRBJ2-7; v_gene: TRBV11-2; d_gene: NA; abundance: NA; CDR3aa: CASSLGGGRGIRTYEQYF
j_gene: TRBJ2-7; v_gene: TRBV28; d_gene: TRBD2; abundance: many; CDR3aa: CASSRGTSGSQNEQYF
j_gene: TRBJ2-7; v_gene: TRBV12-3/TRBV12-4; d_gene: TRBD1; abundance: few; CDR3aa: CASSFATGGYEQYF
j_gene: TRBJ2-7; v_gene: TRBV5-1; d_gene: TRBD2; abundance: NA; CDR3aa: CASSLSSGRGYEQYF
j_gene: TRBJ2-3; v_gene: TRBV11-2; d_gene: TRBD2; abundance: many; CDR3aa: CASSFGLAGVGLTDTQYF
j_gene: TRBJ2-4; v_gene: TRBV2; d_gene: NA; abundance: many; CDR3aa: CASSIAKNIQYF
j_gene: TRBJ1-4; v_gene: TRBV20-1; d_gene: TRBD1; abundance: NA; CDR3aa: CSARGTGRREKLFF
j_gene: TRBJ2-1; v_gene: TRBV6-1; d_gene: TRBD1; abundance: once; CDR3aa: CASSESPGQGGEQFF
j_gene: TRBJ2-5; v_gene: TRBV2; d_gene: NA; abundance: many; CDR3aa: CASRRGTQETQYF
j_gene: TRBJ2-5; v_gene: TRBV12-3/TRBV12-4; d_gene: TRBD2; abundance: many; CDR3aa: CASSLYRGSGGEETQYF
j_gene: TRBJ2-3; v_gene: TRBV20-1; d_gene: TRBD1; abundance: few; CDR3aa: CSAAGGGSDTQYF
j_gene: TRBJ2-7; v_gene: TRBV18; d_gene: NA; abundance: many; CDR3aa: CASSPRRSIHEQYF
j_gene: TRBJ2-1; v_gene: TRBV5-5; d_gene: NA; abundance: few; CDR3aa: CASSESTGYDEQFF
j_gene: TRBJ1-4; v_gene: TRBV30; d_gene: TRBD1; abundance: NA; CDR3aa: CAWSGQGYEKLFF
j_gene: TRBJ1-1; v_gene: TRBV20-1; d_gene: NA; abundance: many; CDR3aa: CSASRPGSDTEAFF
j_gene: TRBJ2-5; v_gene: TRBV11-2; d_gene: TRBD1; abundance: few; CDR3aa: CASSPDGARDREIKAQYF